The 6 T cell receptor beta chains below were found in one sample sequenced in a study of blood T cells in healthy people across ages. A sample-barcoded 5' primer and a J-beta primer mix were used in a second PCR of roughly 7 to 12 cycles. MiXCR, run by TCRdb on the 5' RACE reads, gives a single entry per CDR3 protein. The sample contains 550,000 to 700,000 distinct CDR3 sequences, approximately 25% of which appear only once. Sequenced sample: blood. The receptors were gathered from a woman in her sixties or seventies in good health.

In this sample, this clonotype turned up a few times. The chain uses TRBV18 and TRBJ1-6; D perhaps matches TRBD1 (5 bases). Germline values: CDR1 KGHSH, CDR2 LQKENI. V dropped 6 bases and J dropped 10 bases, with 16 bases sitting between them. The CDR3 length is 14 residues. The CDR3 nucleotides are TGTGCCAGCTCGCCGATGAAAGGGGACTCACCCCTCCACTTT. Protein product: CASSPMKGDSPLHF.

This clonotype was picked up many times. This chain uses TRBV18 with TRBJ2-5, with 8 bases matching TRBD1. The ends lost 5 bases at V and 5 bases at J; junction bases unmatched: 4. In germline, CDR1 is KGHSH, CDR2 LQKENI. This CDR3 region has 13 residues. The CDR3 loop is CASSGQGLETQYF. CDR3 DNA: TGTGCCAGCTCAGGACAGGGTCTCGAGACCCAGTACTTC.

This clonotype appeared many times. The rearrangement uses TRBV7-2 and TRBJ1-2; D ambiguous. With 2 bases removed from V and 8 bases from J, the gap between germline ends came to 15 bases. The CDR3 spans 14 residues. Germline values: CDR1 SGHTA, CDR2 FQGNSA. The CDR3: CASSLLDRGYGYTF. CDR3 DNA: TGTGCCAGCAGCTTATTGGATCGAGGGTACGGCTACACCTTC.

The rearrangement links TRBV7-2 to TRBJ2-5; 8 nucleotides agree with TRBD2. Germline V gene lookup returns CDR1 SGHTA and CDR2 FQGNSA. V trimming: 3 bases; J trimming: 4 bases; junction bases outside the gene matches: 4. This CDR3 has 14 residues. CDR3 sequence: CASSFRRGAETQYF. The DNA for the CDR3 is TGTGCCAGCAGCTTTAGGCGGGGGGCAGAGACCCAGTACTTC.

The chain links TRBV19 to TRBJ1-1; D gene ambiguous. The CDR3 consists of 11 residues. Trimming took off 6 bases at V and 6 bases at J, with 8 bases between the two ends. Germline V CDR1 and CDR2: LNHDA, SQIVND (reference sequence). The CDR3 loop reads CASSVAAEAFF. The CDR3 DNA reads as TGTGCCAGTAGCGTGGCGGCTGAAGCTTTCTTT. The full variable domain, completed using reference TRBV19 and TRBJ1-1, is DGGITQSPKYLFRKEGQNVTLSCEQNLNHDAMYWYRQDPGQGLRLIYYSQIVNDFQKGDIAEGYSVSREKKESFPLTVTSAQKNPTAFYLCASSVAAEAFFGQGTRLTVV.

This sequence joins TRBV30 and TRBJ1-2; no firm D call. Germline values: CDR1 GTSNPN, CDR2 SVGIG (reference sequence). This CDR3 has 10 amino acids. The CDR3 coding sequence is TGTGCGGAGGGATCCTATGGCTACACCTTC. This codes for CAEGSYGYTF. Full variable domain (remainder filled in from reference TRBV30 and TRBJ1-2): SQTIHQWPATLVQPVGSPLSLECTVEGTSNPNLYWYRQAAGRGLQLLFYSVGIGQISSEVPQNLSASRPQDRQFILSSKKLLLSDSGFYLCAEGSYGYTFGSGTRLTVV.